The 18 T cell receptor beta chains below were found in one sample sequenced in a study of response to subunit inactivated influenza vaccine (dated by TCRdb to about 2018). The library relied on RT-PCR. The instrument given in TCRdb is Illumina HiSeq 2500. In TCRdb, the public reads were trimmed at Q25 with fastp and aligned with MiXCR, with productive beta chains retained. CDR3 protein duplicates are merged, each entry listing the most common genes and DNA. For this sample the table gives more than 700,000 distinct CDR3 sequences, of which 20% to 25% were detected only once. The leading ten clones occupy roughly a tenth of the sample. Sequencing used PBMCs from blood, obtained roughly 5 days after vaccination. These receptors all stem from a man in his fifties or sixties who received an inactivated influenza vaccine. Donor details come from another sample of the same person, matched by shared clones.

In this sample, this clonotype turned up a few times. The V gene is TRBV24-1, the J gene TRBJ1-2; D gene uncertain. The CDR3 spans 16 residues. Germline CDR1 KGHDR, CDR2 SFDVKD. V lost 2 bases and J lost 2, with 14 bases in between. The CDR3 spells CATSDSQTSVNYGYTF. CDR3 DNA: TGTGCCACCAGTGATTCCCAGACAAGCGTCAACTATGGCTACACCTTC.

The chain is built from TRBV24-1 and TRBJ2-5; D unresolved. The germline gives CDR1 KGHDR, CDR2 SFDVKD. V was cut by 1 base and J by 4 bases, with 12 bases left in between. The CDR3 length is 15 residues. CDR3 protein: CATSDFQELGETQYF. The CDR3 nucleotides read TGTGCCACCAGTGATTTCCAGGAGTTGGGAGAGACCCAGTACTTC.

This clonotype was detected only a few times. The V call is TRBV5-6, the J call TRBJ2-7; TRBD2 is a possible D gene (6 bases). The germline V gene has CDR1 SGHDT and CDR2 YYEEEE. V lost 7 bases, J lost 3 bases, and 17 bases lay in between. This CDR3 is 14 amino acids long. DNA for the CDR3: TGTGCCAGCGAAAGGAGGGACGGGCACTACGAGCAGTACTTC. Residues: CASERRDGHYEQYF.

The chain carries TRBV27 and TRBJ2-7; TRBD1 matches at 8 bases. This CDR3 contains 14 residues. The germline CDR1 and CDR2 sequences are MNHEY and SMNVEV (reference sequence). V shed 4 bases and J 5 bases; nucleotides not matched to a gene: 7. CDR3: CASSYQGAPHEQYF. The CDR3 DNA reads as TGTGCCAGCAGTTACCAGGGGGCGCCCCACGAGCAGTACTTC.

The chain couples TRBV28 to TRBJ1-2; 8 bases fit TRBD1. V lost 3 bases to trimming and J lost 2 bases; unmatched junction nucleotides: 8. Per germline, CDR1 MDHEN and CDR2 SYDVKM. CDR3 length: 16 residues. The CDR3 region has the DNA TGTGCCAGCAGTTTTCTTGGACAGGGCCTCAACTATGGCTACACCTTC. It yields the protein CASSFLGQGLNYGYTF.

This clonotype appeared a few times. V gene TRBV6-1 combines with J gene TRBJ2-2; 8 bases map to TRBD1. Trimming at V came to 2 bases and at J to 7 bases, leaving 6 bases not matched to a gene. Germline CDR1 MNHNS, CDR2 SASEGT. The CDR3 totals 15 residues. This chain's CDR3 is CASSERAGGIGELFF. The CDR3 DNA reads TGTGCCAGCAGTGAAAGGGCAGGGGGCATCGGGGAGCTGTTTTTT.

The rearrangement uses TRBV12-3 or TRBV12-4 and TRBJ2-1; tentative D call: TRBD2 (6 bases). This CDR3 is 14 amino acids long. V lost 6 bases, J lost 6 bases, and 15 bases lay in between. The CDR3 DNA reads as TGTGCCAGCAGAATTGAACTAGCTTCCAATGAGCAGTTCTTC. Translation gives CASRIELASNEQFF.

This clonotype was recorded a few times. V and J are TRBV20-1 and TRBJ2-1; TRBD2 aligns across 10 bases. Trimming removed 6 bases from V and 7 bases from J; junction bases left unmatched: 15. CDR3 length: 16 residues. The germline gives CDR1 DFQATT, CDR2 SNEGSKA (reference sequence). CDR3 residues: CSASKEAGGQYNEQFF. DNA for the CDR3: TGCAGTGCAAGTAAGGAAGCGGGAGGGCAGTATAATGAGCAGTTCTTC.

This clonotype has more than one count but fewer than ten. The chain employs TRBV7-9 and TRBJ1-2; D is ambiguous. Germline lookup yields CDR1 SEHNR and CDR2 FQNEAQ (reference sequence). The ends were cut back, 6 bases at V and 6 bases at J, with 8 bases in the middle. This CDR3 comprises 11 residues. The CDR3 sequence: CASSQRDGYTF. The CDR3 DNA sequence: TGTGCCAGCAGTCAGAGGGATGGCTACACCTTC. The full variable domain, in which reference TRBV7-9 and TRBJ1-2 provide the parts outside the CDR3, is DTGVSQNPRHKITKRGQNVTFRCDPISEHNRLYWYRQTLGQGPEFLTYFQNEAQLEKSRLLSDRFSAERPKGSFSTLEIQRTEQGDSAMYLCASSQRDGYTFGSGTRLTVV.

The rearrangement uses TRBV7-2 and TRBJ1-2; the match to TRBD1 covers 9 bases. This CDR3 has 14 residues. Losses at the gene ends were 9 bases for V and 14 bases for J; bases not matched to a gene: 19. Germline V gene lookup returns CDR1 SGHTA and CDR2 FQGNSA. The CDR3 coding sequence is TGTGCCAGTCATTTCGCGGGACAGGGCCCTACAGCAACCTTC. Residues: CASHFAGQGPTATF.

This clonotype was seen a single time. This chain uses TRBV6-5 with TRBJ1-1; D may be TRBD1 (5 bases). V lost 2 bases and J 4 bases, leaving 11 bases between the germline ends. Looked up from germline, CDR1 is MNHEY and CDR2 is SVGAGI. This CDR3 has 14 amino acids. The CDR3 DNA reads TGTGCCAGCAGTTACGAGGGAAGGGGCACTGAAGCTTTCTTT. Its translation is CASSYEGRGTEAFF.

The chain links TRBV12-3 or TRBV12-4 to TRBJ2-1, with D perhaps TRBD2 (5 bases). This CDR3 region has 12 residues. Trimming removed 10 bases at V and 12 bases at J, with 19 bases between. The CDR3 region is CATASLASRQFF. In DNA, the CDR3 is TGTGCCACCGCCAGTTTAGCGAGCCGGCAGTTCTTC.

This clonotype was observed a handful of times. The rearrangement links TRBV29-1 to TRBJ2-4; 8 nucleotides agree with TRBD1. The trim removed 7 bases at V and 1 base at J, leaving 12 bases unmatched. Germline loops: CDR1 SQVTM, CDR2 ANQGSEA. The CDR3 consists of 16 residues. The CDR3 DNA reads TGCAGCGCCCTATGGGGGGACAGGCGGGCCAAAAACATTCAGTACTTC. Protein product: CSALWGDRRAKNIQYF.

This clonotype was recorded a few times. The rearrangement links TRBV7-6 to TRBJ2-1; D possibly matches TRBD1 or TRBD2 (6 bases each). The CDR3 covers 22 residues. Germline V gives CDR1 SGHVS, CDR2 FNYEAQ. Trimming shortened V by 3 bases and J by 4 bases, and 34 bases separated the two germline ends. CDR3 bases: TGTGCCAGCAGCTTGAATGCCCTGACAGGCATGCCGATGGGAGGCTCTTACAATGAGCAGTTCTTC. It encodes CASSLNALTGMPMGGSYNEQFF.

In its sample, this clonotype was seen a few times. V usage is TRBV15 and J usage is TRBJ2-4; possibly TRBD2 for D (5 bases). The germline V gene encodes CDR1 LNHNV and CDR2 YYDKDF (reference sequence). The CDR3 has 14 amino acids. V was cut by 5 bases and J by 0 bases, with 8 bases left in between. This chain's CDR3 is CATSGGLAKNIQYF. Here the CDR3 DNA reads TGTGCCACCAGCGGCGGACTAGCCAAAAACATTCAGTACTTC.

This clonotype was detected many times. CDR3 DNA sequence: TGTGCCACCAGTGATTTGACCGAGGATGGCTACACCTTC. Its protein product is CATSDLTEDGYTF. This rearrangement joins TRBV24-1 to TRBJ1-2; D is unresolved. The V end lost 0 bases, the J end lost 6 bases, and 7 bases lay between the germline ends. The length of the CDR3 is 13 residues. The germline V gene encodes CDR1 KGHDR and CDR2 SFDVKD.

The rearrangement joins TRBV25-1 to TRBJ1-1; D ambiguous. Trimming removed 3 bases from V and 5 bases from J, with 7 bases in between. The CDR3 extends over 12 amino acids. From germline, CDR1 is MGHDK and CDR2 SYGVNS. The chain's CDR3 is CASSDPGTEAFF. In DNA form, the CDR3 reads TGTGCCAGCAGTGACCCGGGGACTGAAGCTTTCTTT. Together with reference TRBV25-1 and TRBJ1-1, the CDR3 gives the full variable domain: EADIYQTPRYLVIGTGKKITLECSQTMGHDKMYWYQQDPGMELHLIHYSYGVNSTEKGDLSSESTVSRIRTEHFPLTLESARPSHTSQYLCASSDPGTEAFFGQGTRLTVV.

This chain uses TRBV9 with TRBJ2-3, with 10 positions matching TRBD2. The ends lost 4 bases at V and 5 bases at J; junction bases unmatched: 13. The CDR3 has 17 amino acids. CDR1 and CDR2 (germline): SGDLS, YYNGEE. The CDR3 spells CASSIRWSSGRGDTQYF. CDR3 in DNA: TGTGCCAGCAGCATCCGTTGGTCTAGCGGGAGAGGAGATACGCAGTATTTT.